Listed below are T cell receptor beta chains from one sample, sequenced in a study of vaccination and CD4 T cells after COVID-19. TCRdb used MiXCR to reprocess the PCR reads, holding one entry per CDR3 protein. The sample includes over 10,000 distinct CDR3 sequences, over 35% of them seen just once. These TCRs are of unknown antigen specificity. Sequencing was performed on CD4+ T cells from blood, cultured in vitro, taken after SARS-CoV-2 vaccination. The receptors shown here come from a human donor who had recovered from COVID-19. Each CDR3 is given with its conserved first and last residue. A D gene is named only where the DNA matches it firmly. Part of the rows lack a size; the others show once, few, many or a class for expanded clones.

>TRBJ1-4|TRBV4-3|NA|NA
CASSQERQATNEKLFF
TGCGCCAGCAGCCAGGAAAGACAGGCAACTAATGAAAAACTGTTTTTT
>TRBJ2-2|TRBV7-2|few|NA
CASSDGPNTGELFF
TGTGCCAGCAGCGACGGACCGAACACCGGGGAGCTGTTTTTT
>TRBJ1-5|TRBV6-2/TRBV6-3|medium-sized|NA
CASSYSTRGTQPQHF
TGTGCCAGCAGTTACTCGACCCGGGGCACTCAGCCCCAGCATTTT
>TRBJ1-1|TRBV14|NA|NA
CASSQDGRGDAEAFF
TGTGCCAGCAGCCAAGATGGTCGGGGGGACGCTGAAGCTTTCTTT
>TRBJ2-5|TRBV4-1|few|TRBD1
CASSPLGQDLQETQYF
TGCGCCAGCAGCCCCCTAGGACAGGACCTTCAAGAGACCCAGTACTTC
>TRBJ1-5|TRBV12-3/TRBV12-4|NA|NA
CASSWRANGNQPQHF
TGTGCCAGCAGTTGGAGGGCAAATGGCAATCAGCCCCAGCATTTT
>TRBJ1-5|TRBV28|few|NA
CASSFSPGGGRVGNQPQHF
TGTGCCAGCAGTTTCAGTCCAGGTGGGGGGCGTGTGGGTAATCAGCCCCAGCATTTT
>TRBJ2-3|TRBV6-2/TRBV6-3|few|TRBD2
CASSNGLAGGGDTQYF
TGTGCCAGCAGTAACGGACTAGCGGGAGGAGGAGATACGCAGTATTTT
>TRBJ1-6|TRBV10-3|few|TRBD1
CAITEGGGGSPLHF
TGTGCCATCACCGAGGGAGGGGGCGGTTCACCCCTCCACTTT
>TRBJ2-5|TRBV18|NA|NA
CASSSSPQETQYF
TGTGCCAGCTCATCTAGTCCCCAAGAGACCCAGTACTTC
>TRBJ2-1|TRBV20-1|NA|NA
CSANDGGQGRNEQFF
TGCAGTGCTAACGATGGCGGGCAGGGCCGCAATGAGCAGTTCTTC
>TRBJ2-2|TRBV19|NA|NA
CASKGLVGETGELFF
TGTGCCAGTAAGGGGCTAGTTGGGGAAACCGGGGAGCTGTTTTTT
>TRBJ2-1|TRBV6-5|NA|NA
CASSYAGSLPEQFF
TGTGCCAGCAGTTATGCGGGATCTTTACCTGAGCAGTTCTTC
>TRBJ2-7|TRBV6-1|NA|NA
CASSGDWGEQYF
TGTGCCAGCAGTGGTGATTGGGGAGAGCAGTACTTC
>TRBJ2-5|TRBV29-1|few|NA
CSELTAQETQYF
TGCAGCGAACTGACAGCTCAAGAGACCCAGTACTTC
>TRBJ2-1|TRBV5-1|NA|NA
CASSLGAGSYNEQFF
TGCGCCAGCAGCTTGGGAGCGGGCTCCTACAATGAGCAGTTCTTC
>TRBJ1-4|TRBV6-1|NA|TRBD1
CASRTGGLNEKLFF
TGTGCCAGCAGGACAGGGGGCCTTAATGAAAAACTGTTTTTT
>TRBJ2-1|TRBV7-2|NA|NA
CASRLGTNNEQFF
TGTGCCAGCAGGTTAGGGACCAACAATGAGCAGTTCTTC
>TRBJ2-5|TRBV12-3/TRBV12-4|NA|TRBD2
CASSNGLAGAWQETQYF
TGTGCCAGCAGTAACGGACTAGCGGGAGCTTGGCAAGAGACCCAGTACTTC
>TRBJ2-1|TRBV6-1|NA|TRBD2
CASSRWREPNEQFF
TGTGCCAGCAGCCGTTGGCGGGAGCCCAATGAGCAGTTCTTC
>TRBJ1-2|TRBV5-4|few|NA
CASRPPGGGNYGYTF
TGTGCCAGCAGACCGCCGGGGGGGGGAAACTATGGCTACACCTTC
>TRBJ2-5|TRBV20-1|NA|NA
CSARALQETQYF
TGCAGTGCTAGAGCCCTCCAAGAGACCCAGTACTTC
>TRBJ2-3|TRBV2|few|NA
CASLRSYVADTQYF
TGTGCCAGCCTTCGGTCCTATGTTGCAGATACGCAGTATTTT
>TRBJ2-3|TRBV30|NA|TRBD1
CAVQGARDTQYF
TGTGCCGTCCAGGGGGCGCGGGATACGCAGTATTTT
>TRBJ1-2|TRBV20-1|once|NA
CRGGESNYGYTF
TGCAGGGGTGGCGAATCTAACTATGGCTACACCTTC
>TRBJ2-3|TRBV21-1|NA|NA
CAFRGSDTQYF
TGTGCGTTCCGGGGGTCAGATACGCAGTATTTT
>TRBJ1-5|TRBV18|NA|NA
CASSPSDSNQPQHF
TGTGCCAGCTCACCGTCGGACAGCAATCAGCCCCAGCATTTT
>TRBJ2-2|TRBV28|NA|NA
CASRSRFEGAWTGELFF
TGTGCCAGCAGGTCCCGATTTGAGGGAGCGTGGACCGGGGAGCTGTTTTTT
>TRBJ1-1|TRBV20-1|NA|NA
CSAREAWHTEAFF
TGCAGTGCTAGAGAGGCGTGGCACACTGAAGCTTTCTTT
>TRBJ2-3|TRBV11-3|NA|NA
CASSLAGGTDTQYF
TGTGCCAGCAGCTTAGCGGGTGGCACAGATACGCAGTATTTT
>TRBJ1-6|TRBV6-1|few|TRBD1
CASTNRGLWDSPLHF
TGTGCCAGCACTAACAGGGGGCTCTGGGATTCACCCCTCCACTTT
>TRBJ2-7|TRBV27|NA|TRBD2
CASSPRGSGTYEQYF
TGTGCCAGCAGTCCGAGGGGTAGCGGGACCTACGAGCAGTACTTC
>TRBJ2-1|TRBV30|NA|TRBD2
CAWSVRLADYNEQFF
TGTGCCTGGAGTGTCCGACTAGCGGACTACAATGAGCAGTTCTTC
>TRBJ2-7|TRBV7-8|NA|NA
CASSLDRVKDEQYF
TGTGCCAGCAGCTTAGACAGGGTGAAAGACGAGCAGTACTTC
>TRBJ2-1|TRBV6-1|few|TRBD1
CASRLTGVGNEQFF
TGTGCCAGCAGGCTTACAGGGGTTGGCAATGAGCAGTTCTTC
>TRBJ2-3|TRBV7-2|NA|TRBD2
CATEPIAGVHTDTQYF
TGTGCCACCGAGCCGATAGCGGGGGTACACACAGATACGCAGTATTTT
>TRBJ2-5|TRBV7-2|few|TRBD2
CASSQTRTSSRAQYF
TGTGCCAGCAGCCAGACGAGGACTAGCAGCAGGGCCCAGTACTTC
>TRBJ1-2|TRBV7-2|NA|NA
CASSIGGGGIDYGYTF
TGTGCCAGCAGCATTGGGGGGGGAGGGATCGACTATGGCTACACCTTC
>TRBJ1-5|TRBV6-1|few|NA
CASSEWTSSNQPQHF
TGTGCCAGCAGTGAATGGACCTCTAGCAATCAGCCCCAGCATTTT
>TRBJ1-2|TRBV6-1|few|TRBD1
CASRLRQGYGYTF
TGTGCCAGCAGACTCCGACAGGGCTATGGCTACACCTTC
>TRBJ2-7|TRBV6-1|NA|NA
CASGAGPTYEQYF
TGTGCCAGCGGGGCGGGCCCGACCTACGAGCAGTACTTC
>TRBJ2-7|TRBV6-1|few|NA
CASSEAWVSYEQYF
TGTGCCAGCAGTGAAGCGTGGGTTTCCTACGAGCAGTACTTC
>TRBJ1-2|TRBV11-2|medium-sized|TRBD1
CASSLGQGSVNYGYTF
TGTGCCAGCAGCTTAGGACAGGGTTCGGTAAACTATGGCTACACCTTC
>TRBJ2-3|TRBV27|few|NA
CASSLKPDWRTNTDTQYF
TGTGCCAGCAGTTTAAAGCCAGACTGGCGGACCAACACAGATACGCAGTATTTT
>TRBJ1-5|TRBV6-1|large|TRBD1
CASGRGMSLPQHF
TGTGCCAGCGGCAGGGGGATGAGTCTGCCCCAGCATTTT
>TRBJ1-4|TRBV20-1|few|NA
CSARDRFLNEKLFF
TGCAGTGCTAGAGACAGGTTCCTTAATGAAAAACTGTTTTTT
>TRBJ1-2|TRBV5-4|few|TRBD1
CASSWGTGGEYGYTF
TGTGCCAGCAGCTGGGGGACAGGGGGCGAATATGGCTACACCTTC
>TRBJ1-5|TRBV12-3/TRBV12-4|NA|NA
CASSRGGQPQHF
TGTGCCAGCAGTCGGGGGGGCCAGCCCCAGCATTTT
>TRBJ1-2|TRBV7-3|NA|TRBD1
CASSSGTGYTF
TGTGCCAGCAGCTCCGGGACAGGGTATACCTTC
>TRBJ2-1|TRBV24-1|NA|NA
CATSDFSAFQFF
TGTGCCACCAGTGATTTCTCAGCTTTTCAGTTCTTC
>TRBJ1-1|TRBV6-5|few|NA
CASSYSRPRNTEAFF
TGTGCCAGCAGTTACTCCCGCCCACGGAACACTGAAGCTTTCTTT